The sequence of this T cell receptor (beta chain) was determined in a study of T cells in localized non-small cell lung cancer. Study-wide results and caveats: The study detected a median roughly 61 of the top 100 tumor clones in adjacent lung. Prolonged overall survival went with higher T cell density in the blood. The study found T cell clonality highest in uninvolved adjacent lung, above tumor. Sequencing involved a lone tumor region, leaving heterogeneity possible.

Using immunoSEQ multiplex PCR, the repertoire was profiled, and TCRdb retains in-frame clones only, with some absent. The data hold around 64,000 clones, with 70% to 90% observed a single time. With respect to this clone: The antigen is unknown.

The source material was peripheral blood, sampled before any cancer treatment. The TCR was taken from a man between 40 and 70 years old with stage I squamous cell lung carcinoma.

CDR3 loop: CASSLAGLADTQYF. The CDR3, as DNA: TGCGCCAGCAGCTTGGCCGGGCTAGCAGATACGCAGTATTTT. This chain links TRBV5-1 with TRBJ2-3; D unclear. The germline gives CDR1 SGHRS, CDR2 YFSETQ. The CDR3 runs 14 residues. Trimming removed 0 bases from V and 4 bases from J, with 9 bases in between.